Shown below are 25 T cell receptor beta chains from a single sample sequenced in a study of control samples from healthy donors and cancer patients. TCRdb's copy holds only in-frame clones and misses some; the assay was immunoSEQ multiplex PCR. The sample holds 350,000 to 450,000 clones, 80% to 95% seen once. Sample: PBMCs. Every receptor here comes from a man aged 40-55 years with head and neck cancer.

This rearrangement joins TRBV10-3 to TRBJ2-1; D possibly corresponds to TRBD2 (5 bases). The germline gives CDR1 ENHRY, CDR2 SYGVKD. Trimming pared 0 bases from V and 4 bases from J, leaving 16 bases between. The length of the CDR3 is 17 residues. For the CDR3, the DNA is TGTGCCATCAGTGAGTCTATGGGAGCCCGCGTTTACAATGAGCAGTTCTTC. Translating it yields CAISESMGARVYNEQFF.

This chain joins TRBV18 and TRBJ2-7, with TRBD2 identical over 8 bases. The CDR3 is made up of 14 amino acids. V trimming: 10 bases; J trimming: 0 bases; junction bases outside the gene matches: 8. Germline V gene data show CDR1 as KGHSH and CDR2 as LQKENI. CDR3 loop: CATAAGVSSYEQYF. As DNA, the CDR3 is TGTGCCACGGCAGCGGGGGTGAGCTCCTACGAGCAGTACTTC.

In this sample, this clone turned up once. The V gene is TRBV6-5, the J gene TRBJ1-4, with 8 nucleotides matching TRBD1. The V and J ends lost 7 bases and 8 bases, in that order; junction bases with no gene match: 9. The germline V gene encodes CDR1 MNHEY and CDR2 SVGAGI. This CDR3 has 14 amino acids. CDR3 sequence reads: CASTYDRGGEKLFF. CDR3 in DNA: TGTGCCAGCACCTACGACAGGGGCGGGGAAAAACTGTTTTTT.

The chain couples TRBV2 to TRBJ2-7; D might be TRBD1 or TRBD2, each matching 5 bases. V was cut by 6 bases and J by 0 bases, with 12 bases left in between. CDR3 length: 14 residues. Germline loops: CDR1 SNHLY, CDR2 FYNNEI. CDR3 coding DNA: TGTGCCAGCAGACGTGAGGGGAGCTCCTACGAGCAGTACTTC. It encodes CASRREGSSYEQYF.

CDR3 in amino acids: CASSQDGDSGTTDTQYF. The CDR3 coding sequence is TGCGCCAGCAGCCAAGATGGGGATAGCGGGACCACAGATACGCAGTATTTT. The rearrangement links TRBV4-1 to TRBJ2-3; 8 positions agree with TRBD2. The J segment lost 2 bases and the V segment lost 0 bases, leaving 7 bases of the junction unmatched. Germline-derived CDR1 and CDR2 are MGHRA and YSYEKL. The CDR3 is 17 amino acids.

The J gene is TRBJ1-3, the V gene TRBV28, with TRBD1 matching 7 bases. The CDR3 is 15 residues long. CDR1 and CDR2 (germline): MDHEN, SYDVKM. The V segment lost 6 bases and the J segment 4 bases; nucleotides outside the gene matches: 9. This CDR3 reads CASSRYGTAGNTIYF. CDR3 bases: TGTGCCAGCAGCCGATATGGGACAGCGGGAAACACCATATATTTT.

V usage is TRBV5-6 and J usage is TRBJ1-1; D unresolved. Trimming shortened V by 3 bases and J by 0 bases, and 15 bases separated the two germline ends. The CDR3 extends over 16 amino acids. Germline V lookup: CDR1 SGHDT, CDR2 YYEEEE. The CDR3 bases are TGTGCCAGCAGCTGGGGAGGTTCGGGGATGAACACTGAAGCTTTCTTT. Protein: CASSWGGSGMNTEAFF. Variable domain in full (rest from reference TRBV5-6 and TRBJ1-1): DAGVTQSPTHLIKTRGQQVTLRCSPKSGHDTVSWYQQALGQGPQFIFQYYEEEERQRGNFPDRFSGHQFPNYSSELNVNALLLGDSALYLCASSWGGSGMNTEAFFGQGTRLTVV.

The count of this clone is one. The chain carries TRBV7-2 and TRBJ1-2, with TRBD1 identical over 8 bases. The CDR3 covers 19 residues. The germline gives CDR1 SGHTA, CDR2 FQGNSA. The J segment lost 3 bases and the V segment lost 3 bases, leaving 18 bases of the junction unmatched. CDR3 region: CASSFVRLGDRNGDYGYTF. The CDR3 DNA sequence: TGTGCCAGCAGCTTTGTCCGACTAGGGGACAGGAATGGCGACTATGGCTACACCTTC.

The CDR3 nucleotides read TGTGCCAGCATGCGGGGAAGGGGGACTGAAGCTTTCTTT. This codes for CASMRGRGTEAFF. The V call is TRBV13, the J call TRBJ1-1, with D maybe TRBD1 (6 bases). Germline CDR1 is PRHDT and CDR2 is FYEKMQ (reference sequence). V dropped 7 bases and J dropped 5 bases, with 14 bases sitting between them. The CDR3 totals 13 residues.

The chain carries TRBV5-6 and TRBJ1-2; D is uncertain. CDR3 size: 15 residues. Germline V gene lookup returns CDR1 SGHDT and CDR2 YYEEEE. Trimming left V 1 base short and J 5 bases short, with 15 bases between. This CDR3 reads CASSLRLAGPYGYTF. CDR3 coding DNA: TGTGCCAGCAGCTTGAGGTTGGCAGGCCCGTATGGCTACACCTTC. The whole variable domain, filled in from reference TRBV5-6 and TRBJ1-2, reads DAGVTQSPTHLIKTRGQQVTLRCSPKSGHDTVSWYQQALGQGPQFIFQYYEEEERQRGNFPDRFSGHQFPNYSSELNVNALLLGDSALYLCASSLRLAGPYGYTFGSGTRLTVV.

The chain couples TRBV21-1 to TRBJ2-2; the table's D call of TRBD2 was not tested on the DNA. TRBV21-1 is a pseudogene segment. CDR3 length: 16 residues. CDR3 sequence (DNA): TGTGCCAGTACCCCCGAGCCCGCACTAAACACCGGGGAGCTGTTTTTT. Translating gives CASTPEPALNTGELFF.

V and J are TRBV5-4 and TRBJ2-1, with 9 bases lining up with TRBD2. Germline CDR1 reads SGHNT; CDR2 reads YYREEE (reference sequence). This CDR3 is built from 17 residues. V trimming: 4 bases; J trimming: 0 bases; junction bases outside the gene matches: 8. In DNA form, the CDR3 reads TGTGCCAGCAGCACTGGTGGCGGGAGGGCCTCCTACAATGAGCAGTTCTTC. Its protein is CASSTGGGRASYNEQFF.

The chain uses TRBV2 and TRBJ2-2; D may correspond to TRBD1 or TRBD2 (5 bases each). The germline CDR1 and CDR2 sequences are SNHLY and FYNNEI. Between the trimmed V and J ends, which lost 4 bases and 2 bases, there was a span of 14 bases. The CDR3 runs 16 residues. This CDR3 is CASSGSGTVNTGELFF. DNA for the CDR3: TGTGCCAGCAGTGGCTCCGGGACGGTTAACACCGGGGAGCTGTTTTTT.

The chain has TRBV10-3 and TRBJ1-2; D unresolved. The CDR3 totals 14 residues. The V gene's germline CDR1 is ENHRY and CDR2 SYGVKD. V was pared by 4 bases and J by 0 bases, with 9 bases between. The CDR3 sequence: CAISVDGANYGYTF. DNA for the CDR3: TGTGCCATCAGTGTGGACGGTGCTAACTATGGCTACACCTTC.

This sequence joins TRBV12-3 or TRBV12-4 and TRBJ2-7, with D maybe TRBD1 (6 bases). The CDR3 extends over 13 amino acids. The V end lost 6 bases, the J end lost 4 bases, and 13 bases lay between the germline ends. CDR3 coding DNA: TGTGCCAGCAGCTACCGGGACACATACGAGCAGTACTTC. Its protein product is CASSYRDTYEQYF.

The chain is built from TRBV7-8 and TRBJ1-4, with D maybe TRBD1 (6 bases). The V gene lost 5 bases and the J gene lost 0 bases, with 16 bases spanning the gap. Per germline, CDR1 SGHVS and CDR2 FQNEAQ. The length of the CDR3 is 17 residues. The DNA for the CDR3 is TGTGCCAGCAGCGGCACCGGGACAACCGCAACTAATGAAAAACTGTTTTTT. Protein product: CASSGTGTTATNEKLFF.

The chain links TRBV6-6 to TRBJ2-7; tentatively, D is TRBD2 (6 bases). The CDR3 extends over 15 amino acids. Trimming left V 5 bases short and J 6 bases short, with 20 bases between. Looked up from germline, CDR1 is MNHNY and CDR2 is SVGAGI (reference sequence). The CDR3, as DNA: TGTGCCAGCAGTGACGGGGTGGGAGGAGGGCTCGAGCAGTACTTC. Protein: CASSDGVGGGLEQYF.

This clone was seen a single time. This sequence joins TRBV4-2 and TRBJ2-7, with TRBD1 matching 7 bases. There are 15 residues in the CDR3. Germline V CDR1 and CDR2: LGHNA, YNFKEQ. The V segment lost 0 bases and the J segment 2 bases; nucleotides outside the gene matches: 4. CDR3 sequence (DNA): TGTGCCAGCAGCCAAGATTCGGGGACAGCCTACGAGCAGTACTTC. It encodes CASSQDSGTAYEQYF.

This clone was detected only once. The rearrangement joins TRBV7-6 to TRBJ2-7; D tentatively reads TRBD1 or TRBD2 (5 bases each). CDR1 is SGHVS, CDR2 FNYEAQ, per germline. Trimming took off 0 bases at V and 3 bases at J, with 12 bases between the two ends. The CDR3 runs to 15 residues. CDR3 residues: CASSLASKGSYEQYF. The DNA of the CDR3 is TGTGCCAGCAGCTTAGCGAGTAAGGGGAGCTACGAGCAGTACTTC.

This clone has more than one count but fewer than ten. The chain employs TRBV30 and TRBJ1-1, with a weak D call TRBD1 (5 bases). Germline CDR1 reads GTSNPN; CDR2 reads SVGIG (reference sequence). V was shortened by 5 bases and J by 0 bases, with 13 bases between the two germline ends. CDR3 length equals 14 residues. For the CDR3, the DNA is TGTGCCTGGGGGACCGGGCCTCTGAACACTGAAGCTTTCTTT. It translates to CAWGTGPLNTEAFF.

This chain links TRBV19 with TRBJ1-6; 10 positions agree with TRBD1. Per germline, CDR1 LNHDA and CDR2 SQIVND (reference sequence). This CDR3 has 14 amino acids. V lost 2 bases and J lost 11; bases outside the gene matches: 3. The CDR3 here is CASSIKGQGPPLHF. In DNA, the CDR3 is TGTGCCAGTAGTATAAAGGGACAGGGGCCACCCCTCCACTTT.

This clone has just one count. The chain combines TRBV5-4 with TRBJ2-3; D gene ambiguous. Germline assignment: CDR1 SGHNT and CDR2 YYREEE (reference sequence). The V end lost 0 bases, the J end lost 0 bases, and 11 bases lay between the germline ends. The CDR3 runs 16 residues. CDR3 bases: TGTGCCAGCAGCTTGGGGGCAGCCGAGAGCACAGATACGCAGTATTTT. This codes for CASSLGAAESTDTQYF. Full variable domain (missing parts from reference TRBV5-4 and TRBJ2-3): ETGVTQSPTHLIKTRGQQVTLRCSSQSGHNTVSWYQQALGQGPQFIFQYYREEENGRGNFPPRFSGLQFPNYSSELNVNALELDDSALYLCASSLGAAESTDTQYFGPGTRLTVL.

The rearrangement uses TRBV7-8 and TRBJ2-1; D possibly corresponds to TRBD2 (6 bases). V lost 2 bases and J lost 1, with 15 bases in between. CDR3 length equals 17 residues. Germline V gene lookup returns CDR1 SGHVS and CDR2 FQNEAQ. The CDR3 DNA sequence: TGTGCCAGCAGCTTAAGGCGGGAATTCGGATCCTACAATGAGCAGTTCTTC. Translation gives CASSLRREFGSYNEQFF.

The chain carries TRBV19 and TRBJ2-1, with D possibly TRBD2 on 6 matching bases. The CDR3 has 16 residues. Germline CDR1 LNHDA, CDR2 SQIVND (reference sequence). V was pared by 6 bases and J by 0 bases, with 15 bases between. CDR3 amino acids: CASSIVPGVSYNEQFF. CDR3 DNA: TGTGCCAGTAGCATCGTGCCGGGAGTCTCCTACAATGAGCAGTTCTTC.

Details on this clone: At the DNA level, this CDR3 is encoded by other sequences in the same sample as well. The chain recombines TRBV3-1 (or the pseudogene TRBV3-2) with TRBJ1-5; TRBD1 is a possible D gene (5 bases). CDR3 size: 14 residues. CDR1 is LGHDT, CDR2 YNNKEL, per germline (reference sequence). V lost 1 base, J lost 6 bases, and 10 bases lay in between. The CDR3 bases are TGTGCCAGCAGCCAAGGCGGGGCCGGTCAGCCCCAGCATTTT. It translates to CASSQGGAGQPQHF.